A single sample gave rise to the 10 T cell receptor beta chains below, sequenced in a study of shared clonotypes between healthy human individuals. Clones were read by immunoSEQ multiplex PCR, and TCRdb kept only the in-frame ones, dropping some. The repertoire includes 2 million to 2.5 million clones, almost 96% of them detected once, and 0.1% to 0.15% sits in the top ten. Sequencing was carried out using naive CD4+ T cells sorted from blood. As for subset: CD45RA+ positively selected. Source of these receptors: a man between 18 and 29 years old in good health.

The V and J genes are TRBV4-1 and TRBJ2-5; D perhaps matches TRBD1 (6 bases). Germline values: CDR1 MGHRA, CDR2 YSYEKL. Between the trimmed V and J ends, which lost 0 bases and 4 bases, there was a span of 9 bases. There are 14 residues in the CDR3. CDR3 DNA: TGCGCCAGCAGCCAAGACCCAGGGGTAGAGACCCAGTACTTC. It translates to CASSQDPGVETQYF.

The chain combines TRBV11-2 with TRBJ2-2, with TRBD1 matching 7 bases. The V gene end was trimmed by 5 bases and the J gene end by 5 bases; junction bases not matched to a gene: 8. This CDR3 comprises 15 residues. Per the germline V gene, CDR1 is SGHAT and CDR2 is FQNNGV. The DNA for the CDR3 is TGTGCCAGCAGCGGATTACAGGGGCGGACCGGGGAGCTGTTTTTT. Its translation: CASSGLQGRTGELFF.

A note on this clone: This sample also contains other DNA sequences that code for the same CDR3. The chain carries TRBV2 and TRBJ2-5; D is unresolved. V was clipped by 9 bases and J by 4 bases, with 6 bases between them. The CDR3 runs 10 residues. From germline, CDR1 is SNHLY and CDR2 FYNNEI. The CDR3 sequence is CASRVETQYF. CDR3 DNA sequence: TGTGCCAGTAGGGTAGAGACCCAGTACTTC.

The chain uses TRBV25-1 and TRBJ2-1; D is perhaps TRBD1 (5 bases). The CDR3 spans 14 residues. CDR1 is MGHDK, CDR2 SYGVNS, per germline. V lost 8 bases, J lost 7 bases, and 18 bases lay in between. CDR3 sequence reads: CASGSGRFENEQFF. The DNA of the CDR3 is TGTGCCAGCGGATCAGGGCGGTTCGAAAATGAGCAGTTCTTC.

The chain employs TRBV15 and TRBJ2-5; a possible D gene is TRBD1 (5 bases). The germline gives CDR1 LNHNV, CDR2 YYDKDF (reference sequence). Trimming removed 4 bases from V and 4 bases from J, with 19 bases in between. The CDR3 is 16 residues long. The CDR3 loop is CATSTSRGPRGETQYF. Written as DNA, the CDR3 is TGTGCCACCAGCACCTCTAGGGGCCCTCGAGGAGAGACCCAGTACTTC.

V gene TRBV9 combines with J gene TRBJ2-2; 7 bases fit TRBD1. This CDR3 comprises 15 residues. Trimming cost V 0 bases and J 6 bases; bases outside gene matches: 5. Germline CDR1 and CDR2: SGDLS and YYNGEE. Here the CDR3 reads CASSVGQGSPGELFF. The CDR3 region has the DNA TGTGCCAGCAGCGTAGGACAGGGATCCCCCGGGGAGCTGTTTTTT.

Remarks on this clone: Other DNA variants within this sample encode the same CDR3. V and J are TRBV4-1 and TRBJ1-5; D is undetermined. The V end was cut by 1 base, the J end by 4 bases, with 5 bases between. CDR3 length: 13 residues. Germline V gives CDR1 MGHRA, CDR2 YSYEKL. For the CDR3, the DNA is TGCGCCAGCAGCCAAGGGGGAAATCAGCCCCAGCATTTT. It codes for CASSQGGNQPQHF.

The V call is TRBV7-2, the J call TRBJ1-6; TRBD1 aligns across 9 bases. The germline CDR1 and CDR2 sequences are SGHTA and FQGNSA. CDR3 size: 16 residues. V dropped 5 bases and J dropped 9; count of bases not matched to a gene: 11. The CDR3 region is CASSETQGARGSPLHF. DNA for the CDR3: TGTGCCAGCAGCGAAACACAGGGGGCCCGTGGTTCACCCCTCCACTTT.

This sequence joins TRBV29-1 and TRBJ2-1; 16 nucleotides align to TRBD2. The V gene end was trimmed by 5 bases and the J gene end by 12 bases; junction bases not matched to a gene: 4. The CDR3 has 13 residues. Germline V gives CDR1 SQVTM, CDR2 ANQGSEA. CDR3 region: CSVLGTSGGAQFF. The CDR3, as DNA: TGCAGCGTTCTCGGGACTAGCGGGGGGGCGCAGTTCTTC.

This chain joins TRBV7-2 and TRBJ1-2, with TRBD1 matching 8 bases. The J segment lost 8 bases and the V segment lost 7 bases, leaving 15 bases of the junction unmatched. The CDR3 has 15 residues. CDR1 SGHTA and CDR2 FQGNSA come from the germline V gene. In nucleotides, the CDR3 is TGTGCCAGCACCAACTCGGGCCAGGGGGCCTGGGGCTACACCTTC. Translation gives CASTNSGQGAWGYTF. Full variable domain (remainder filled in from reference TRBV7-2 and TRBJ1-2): GAGVSQSPSNKVTEKGKDVELRCDPISGHTALYWYRQSLGQGLEFLIYFQGNSAPDKSGLPSDRFSAERTGGSVSTLTIQRTQQEDSAVYLCASTNSGQGAWGYTFGSGTRLTVV.